This entry lists 24 T cell receptor beta chains sequenced from one sample in a study of T cell responses to AZD1222 COVID-19 vaccine. TCRdb keeps only in-frame clones here, not all; method: immunoSEQ multiplex PCR. The sample has 200,000 to 250,000 clones, roughly 94% seen once; the top ten hold over 1.5%. Specimen: peripheral blood, collected 28 days after the second dose of the MenACWY control vaccine. The source is an adult who received the MenACWY meningococcal vaccine as a control.

This chain connects TRBV29-1 to TRBJ2-7, with D maybe TRBD1 (6 bases). The CDR3 has 15 residues. Trimming removed 1 base at V and 7 bases at J, with 20 bases between. Germline V CDR1 and CDR2: SQVTM, ANQGSEA. The CDR3 DNA is TGCAGCGTTGAAGGGACCCCAAGGGGGTCAAGTGAGCAGTACTTC. It specifies CSVEGTPRGSSEQYF.

The genes are TRBV25-1 and TRBJ2-2; D remains unclear. This CDR3 has 13 amino acids. Germline lookup yields CDR1 MGHDK and CDR2 SYGVNS. The V end lost 1 base, the J end lost 4 bases, and 4 bases lay between the germline ends. The CDR3 bases are TGTGCCAGCAGTGAATCGAGCACCGGGGAGCTGTTTTTT. It is translated as CASSESSTGELFF. Full variable domain (outside the CDR3, taken from reference TRBV25-1 and TRBJ2-2): EADIYQTPRYLVIGTGKKITLECSQTMGHDKMYWYQQDPGMELHLIHYSYGVNSTEKGDLSSESTVSRIRTEHFPLTLESARPSHTSQYLCASSESSTGELFFGEGSRLTVL.

The chain carries TRBV4-2 and TRBJ1-5; tentative D call: TRBD1 (5 bases). The germline gives CDR1 LGHNA, CDR2 YNFKEQ. Trimming took off 0 bases at V and 1 base at J, with 10 bases between the two ends. The CDR3 totals 16 residues. The CDR3 here is CASSQEAGMSNQPQHF. The CDR3 region has the DNA TGTGCCAGCAGCCAAGAGGCAGGGATGAGCAATCAGCCCCAGCATTTT.

V and J are TRBV11-3 and TRBJ2-2; the match to TRBD1 covers 10 bases. The CDR3 is made up of 15 amino acids. Per the germline V gene, CDR1 is SGHNT and CDR2 is YENEEA. V lost 4 bases, J lost 5 bases, and 4 bases stayed unmatched. CDR3 nucleotide sequence: TGTGCCAGCAGCTCGGGACAGGGGAGTACCGGGGAGCTGTTTTTT. Translating gives CASSSGQGSTGELFF.

DNA of the CDR3: TGTGCCACCAGCAGAGATAATGGTGAGACCCAGTACTTC. Its translation is CATSRDNGETQYF. The chain is built from TRBV15 and TRBJ2-5; D is unresolved. CDR1 LNHNV and CDR2 YYDKDF come from the germline V gene (reference sequence). Deletions cut 0 bases from V and 5 bases from J, with 7 bases between. The CDR3 contains 13 residues.

The V call is TRBV2, the J call TRBJ2-3; unclear D gene. V was cut by 2 bases and J by 5 bases, with 11 bases left in between. Germline V gene sequence: CDR1 SNHLY, CDR2 FYNNEI. The CDR3 consists of 14 residues. CDR3 nucleotide sequence: TGTGCCAGCAGTGAATTGGGCCTCGGAGATACGCAGTATTTT. As protein: CASSELGLGDTQYF.

The chain links TRBV4-1 to TRBJ2-1, with a weak D call TRBD1 (7 bases). V shed 1 base and J shed 5 bases, with 15 bases lying between them. This CDR3 is 16 amino acids long. Germline V gene lookup returns CDR1 MGHRA and CDR2 YSYEKL. The DNA for the CDR3 is TGCGCCAGCAGCCAAGGGAGGGGGCCTGGGAACAATGAGCAGTTCTTC. The encoded protein is CASSQGRGPGNNEQFF.

This chain connects TRBV9 to TRBJ2-7, with D unresolved. The CDR3 length is 14 residues. The V and J ends lost 0 bases and 1 base respectively, with 8 bases between them. Looked up from germline, CDR1 is SGDLS and CDR2 is YYNGEE. The CDR3 region is CASSVAVGSYEQYF. The CDR3 DNA reads as TGTGCCAGCAGCGTAGCGGTAGGGTCCTACGAGCAGTACTTC.

V usage is TRBV5-1 and J usage is TRBJ2-1; 8 positions match TRBD1. The CDR3 length is 14 residues. Germline trimming cut 4 bases from V and 4 bases from J; bases unmatched to any gene: 4. In germline, CDR1 is SGHRS, CDR2 YFSETQ. CDR3 sequence reads: CASSIQGEYNEQFF. The CDR3 DNA sequence: TGCGCCAGCAGCATACAGGGGGAGTACAATGAGCAGTTCTTC.

CDR3 loop: CAIRGHTGTPQETQYF. The CDR3 coding sequence is TGTGCCATCAGGGGACATACAGGGACTCCTCAAGAGACCCAGTACTTC. The chain uses TRBV10-3 and TRBJ2-5, with D perhaps assigned TRBD1 or TRBD2 (6 bases each). Germline CDR1 ENHRY, CDR2 SYGVKD. The CDR3 runs to 16 residues. With 6 bases removed from V and 2 bases from J, the gap between germline ends came to 19 bases.

This rearrangement joins TRBV11-3 to TRBJ2-7, with a weak D call TRBD2 (5 bases). The CDR3 extends over 15 amino acids. The V gene lost 10 bases and the J gene lost 5 bases, with 24 bases spanning the gap. Per germline, CDR1 SGHNT and CDR2 YENEEA. The CDR3 spells CATPPDRGGSDEQYF. In nucleotides, the CDR3 is TGTGCCACCCCCCCGGACCGGGGTGGTAGCGACGAGCAGTACTTC.

CDR3 sequence reads: CASSYRDGDTEAFF. CDR3 nucleotides: TGTGCCAGTAGTTACAGGGATGGAGACACTGAAGCTTTCTTT. V usage is TRBV19 and J usage is TRBJ1-1, with D maybe TRBD1 (6 bases). The V gene lost 5 bases and the J gene lost 3 bases, with 13 bases spanning the gap. CDR1 is LNHDA, CDR2 SQIVND, per germline (reference sequence). The CDR3 extends over 14 amino acids.

The chain has TRBV6-6 and TRBJ2-2; D ambiguous. The V and J ends lost 5 bases and 1 base respectively, with 17 bases between them. The CDR3 consists of 17 residues. The germline V gene has CDR1 MNHNY and CDR2 SVGAGI (reference sequence). CDR3 DNA sequence: TGTGCCAGCAGTCTCCTCGCGTCGGAATTGAACACCGGGGAGCTGTTTTTT. It specifies CASSLLASELNTGELFF.

As DNA, the CDR3 is TGTGCCAGTAGTATTGTCAGGGAGCAGCCCCAGCATTTT. This encodes CASSIVREQPQHF. The gene calls are TRBV19 and TRBJ1-5; TRBD1 is a possible D gene (5 bases). This CDR3 spans 13 amino acids. Trimming cost V 3 bases and J 7 bases, with 10 bases left between them. Germline assignment: CDR1 LNHDA and CDR2 SQIVND (reference sequence). The complete variable domain, with remaining parts taken from reference TRBV19 and TRBJ1-5, reads DGGITQSPKYLFRKEGQNVTLSCEQNLNHDAMYWYRQDPGQGLRLIYYSQIVNDFQKGDIAEGYSVSREKKESFPLTVTSAQKNPTAFYLCASSIVREQPQHFGDGTRLSIL.

The chain uses TRBV14 and TRBJ2-1; the D is unclear. This CDR3 contains 14 residues. The V and J ends lost 3 bases and 8 bases respectively, with 14 bases between them. From germline, CDR1 is SGHDN and CDR2 FVKESK. CDR3 bases: TGTGCCAGCAGCCAGGCTAGAGGCGGTCATGAGCAGTTCTTC. Protein product: CASSQARGGHEQFF. Looking up the rest from reference TRBV14 and TRBJ2-1 gives the full variable domain: EAGVTQFPSHSVIEKGQTVTLRCDPISGHDNLYWYRRVMGKEIKFLLHFVKESKQDESGMPNNRFLAERTGGTYSTLKVQPAELEDSGVYFCASSQARGGHEQFFGPGTRLTVL.

J is TRBJ1-5 and V is TRBV6-2 or TRBV6-3, with TRBD1 matching 7 bases. V was clipped by 4 bases and J by 0 bases; unmatched bases: 9. Germline V gene sequence: CDR1 MNHEY, CDR2 SVGEGT. The CDR3 spans 17 residues. The CDR3 sequence: CASSLNYRGLSNQPQHF. CDR3 sequence (DNA): TGTGCCAGCAGTTTGAACTACAGGGGACTTAGCAATCAGCCCCAGCATTTT.

The chain joins TRBV7-2 to TRBJ2-7; a possible D gene is TRBD1 (6 bases). Germline V gene data show CDR1 as SGHTA and CDR2 as FQGNSA. The CDR3 contains 14 residues. The V and J ends lost 6 bases and 1 base respectively, with 13 bases between them. The CDR3 spells CASRPRTASYEQYF. The CDR3 DNA reads TGTGCCAGCAGACCCCGGACAGCATCCTACGAGCAGTACTTC.

The chain recombines TRBV5-5 with TRBJ1-1; TRBD1 matches 11 bases. This CDR3 contains 18 residues. From germline, CDR1 is SGHKS and CDR2 YYEKEE (reference sequence). V was pared by 8 bases and J by 1 base, with 16 bases of the junction left unmatched. Written as DNA, the CDR3 is TGTGCCAGTCAATACCGGGACAGGGGGATCGGAACGAACACTGAAGCTTTCTTT. Its translation: CASQYRDRGIGTNTEAFF.

Written as DNA, the CDR3 is TGTGCCAGCAGCCCACTCTCGGGAGAGGGTCTAGGGAGCGAGCAGTACTTC. Protein: CASSPLSGEGLGSEQYF. V usage is TRBV11-2 and J usage is TRBJ2-7; D perhaps matches TRBD2 (6 bases). The CDR3 is 17 residues long. V lost 5 bases, J lost 6 bases, and 26 bases lay in between. Germline CDR1 reads SGHAT; CDR2 reads FQNNGV.

This sequence joins TRBV9 and TRBJ2-7, with TRBD2 matching over 7 bases. This CDR3 has 17 amino acids. Germline V lookup: CDR1 SGDLS, CDR2 YYNGEE. The J segment lost 2 bases and the V segment lost 0 bases, leaving 11 bases of the junction unmatched. CDR3 protein: CASSVGVAGEATYEQYF. The CDR3, as DNA: TGTGCCAGCAGCGTAGGAGTGGCGGGAGAGGCCACCTACGAGCAGTACTTC.

Comment on this clone: This sample also contains other DNA sequences that code for the same CDR3. This sequence joins TRBV12-3 or TRBV12-4 and TRBJ2-1; unclear D gene. Between the trimmed V and J ends, which lost 3 bases and 6 bases, there was a span of 3 bases. The CDR3 runs to 11 residues. CDR3 coding DNA: TGTGCCAGCAGTTTGTCCAATGAGCAGTTCTTC. Translated: CASSLSNEQFF.

The chain carries TRBV28 and TRBJ2-7, with D possibly matching TRBD1 (5 bases). This CDR3 comprises 16 residues. Germline values: CDR1 MDHEN, CDR2 SYDVKM. V lost 1 base to trimming and J lost 0 bases, with 13 bases between them. The CDR3 spells CASSLSAADSSYEQYF. CDR3 nucleotide sequence: TGTGCCAGCAGTTTATCGGCGGCCGACAGCTCCTACGAGCAGTACTTC.

The DNA of the CDR3 is TGTGCCAGCAGTATACAGGGGTATAGCAATCAGCCCCAGCATTTT. It is translated as CASSIQGYSNQPQHF. The chain links TRBV27 to TRBJ1-5; 7 bases map to TRBD1. This CDR3 is 15 amino acids long. Losses at the gene ends were 5 bases for V and 0 bases for J; bases not matched to a gene: 4. CDR1 is MNHEY and CDR2 is SMNVEV in the germline V gene (reference sequence).

The V and J genes are TRBV7-9 and TRBJ2-1, with D hard to call. The CDR3 length is 12 residues. Germline CDR1 is SEHNR and CDR2 is FQNEAQ (reference sequence). V shed 1 base and J shed 6 bases, with 4 bases lying between them. CDR3 amino acids: CASSLVVNEQFF. CDR3 coding DNA: TGTGCCAGCAGCTTAGTTGTCAATGAGCAGTTCTTC.